Here is one T cell receptor (beta chain) with its context. These data are taken from a study of technical replicates of blood from several donors. TCRdb keeps only in-frame clones here, not all; method: immunoSEQ multiplex PCR. The table has about 84,000 clones, nearly 98% seen once. V gave up 1 base and J gave up 4 bases; unmatched junction bases: 7. The CDR3 has 17 amino acids. Germline V gives CDR1 SGHAT, CDR2 FQDESV (reference sequence). The chain has TRBV11-1 and TRBJ2-1; 10 positions match TRBD2. This TCR derives from a human donor in good health. The sequenced sample was T cells isolated from PBMCs. The CDR3 DNA sequence: TGTGCCAGCAGCTTAGTACAAGCGGGAGGGCCTTACAATGAGCAGTTCTTC. As protein: CASSLVQAGGPYNEQFF. Full variable domain (remainder filled in from reference TRBV11-1 and TRBJ2-1): EAEVAQSPRYKITEKSQAVAFWCDPISGHATLYWYRQILGQGPELLVQFQDESVVDDSQLPKDRFSAERLKGVDSTLKIQPAELGDSAMYLCASSLVQAGGPYNEQFFGPGTRLTVL.